This entry concerns a single TCR beta chain. TCRdb's copy holds only in-frame clones and misses some; the assay was immunoSEQ multiplex PCR. The sample shows a few hundred thousand clones, 88% of them seen only once. This entry is derived from a study of blood T cell repertoires in COVID-19. At the level of the study: T cells, B-cell-depleted T cells, or PBMCs supplied cDNA or gDNA.

This study enrolled people aged about 18 to 90 from about two dozen US geographic areas. Clinical history as reported by participants underpinned cohort assignment. Cohort 3 recovered donors had two negative PCRs, clearance, or symptom resolution. The material sequenced was PBMCs or T cells enriched from blood (not recorded which). The TCR originated in a young woman who had recovered from COVID-19.

The CDR3 loop is CASSHTPGGGRWTGELFF. The CDR3 DNA sequence: TGTGCCAGCAGCCACACCCCGGGAGGAGGGAGATGGACCGGGGAGCTGTTTTTT. This chain links TRBV14 with TRBJ2-2; 7 bases align to TRBD2. Germline trimming cut 3 bases from V and 5 bases from J; bases unmatched to any gene: 15. The CDR3 sequence is 18 residues long. Germline V gives CDR1 SGHDN, CDR2 FVKESK.